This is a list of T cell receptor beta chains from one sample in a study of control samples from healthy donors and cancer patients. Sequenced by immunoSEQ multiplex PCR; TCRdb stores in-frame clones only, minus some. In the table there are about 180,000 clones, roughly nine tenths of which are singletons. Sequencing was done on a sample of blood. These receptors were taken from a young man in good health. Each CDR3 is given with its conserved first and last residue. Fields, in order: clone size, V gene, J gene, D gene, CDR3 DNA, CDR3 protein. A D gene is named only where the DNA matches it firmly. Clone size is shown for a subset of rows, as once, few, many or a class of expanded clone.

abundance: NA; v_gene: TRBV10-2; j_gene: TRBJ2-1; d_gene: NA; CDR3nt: TGCGCCAGCAGTGAGGAGACGAATTCCTACAATGAGCAGTTCTTC; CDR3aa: CASSEETNSYNEQFF
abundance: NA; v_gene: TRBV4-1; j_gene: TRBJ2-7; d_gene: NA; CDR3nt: TGCGCCAGCAGCCCGAAGACACGGAGGGATGGCGAGCAGTACTTC; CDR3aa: CASSPKTRRDGEQYF
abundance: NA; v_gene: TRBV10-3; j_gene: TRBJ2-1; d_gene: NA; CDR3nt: TGTGCCATCACCTGGGACTCCTCAGGTGAGCAGTTCTTC; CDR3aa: CAITWDSSGEQFF
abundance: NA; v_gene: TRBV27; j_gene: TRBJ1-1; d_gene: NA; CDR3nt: TGTGCCAGCAGTTCGGACTTTTTCGGGGTGAACACTGAAGCTTTCTTT; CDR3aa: CASSSDFFGVNTEAFF
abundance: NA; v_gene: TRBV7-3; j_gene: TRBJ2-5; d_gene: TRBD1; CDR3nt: TGTGCCAGCAGCCGGGGGACAGGGAAAGGGGAAGAGACCCAGTACTTC; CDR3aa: CASSRGTGKGEETQYF
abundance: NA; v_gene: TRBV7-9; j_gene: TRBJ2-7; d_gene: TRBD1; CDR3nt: TGTGCCAGCAGCTGGGACAGGGGGCAGGACGAGCAGTACTTC; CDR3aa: CASSWDRGQDEQYF
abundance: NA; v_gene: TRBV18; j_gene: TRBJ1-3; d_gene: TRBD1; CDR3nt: TGTGCCAGCTCACGACAGGGGGACGGAAACACCATATATTTT; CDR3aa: CASSRQGDGNTIYF
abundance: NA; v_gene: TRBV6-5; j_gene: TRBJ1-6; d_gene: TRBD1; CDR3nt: TGTGCCAGCAGTCAGGGGGGCATTGGGAATTCACCCCTCCACTTT; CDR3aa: CASSQGGIGNSPLHF
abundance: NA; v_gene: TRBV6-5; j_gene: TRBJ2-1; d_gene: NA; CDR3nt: TGTGGTAGTCAGGGGACGGTCTACAATGAGCAGTTCTTC; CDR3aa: CGSQGTVYNEQFF
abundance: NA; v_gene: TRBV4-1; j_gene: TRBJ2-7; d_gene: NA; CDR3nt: TGCGCCAGCAGCCCTACAGAAGACTTCTCCTACGAGCAGTACTTC; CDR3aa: CASSPTEDFSYEQYF
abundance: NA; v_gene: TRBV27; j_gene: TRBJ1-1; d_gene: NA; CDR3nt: TGTGCCAGCAGTTTTAGGCCTCGGGGGAACACTGAAGCTTTCTTT; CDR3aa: CASSFRPRGNTEAFF
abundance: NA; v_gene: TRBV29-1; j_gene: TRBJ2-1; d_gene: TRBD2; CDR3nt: TGCAGCGTTGAAGAGCGGGGGGTCTACAATGAGCAGTTCTTC; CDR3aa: CSVEERGVYNEQFF
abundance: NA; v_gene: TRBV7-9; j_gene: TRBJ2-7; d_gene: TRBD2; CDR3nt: TGTGCCAGCAGCTTTAGCGGGGGGGCGGACGAGCAGTACTTC; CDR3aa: CASSFSGGADEQYF
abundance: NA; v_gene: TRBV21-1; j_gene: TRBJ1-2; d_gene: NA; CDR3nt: TGTGCCAGCAGCAAAGCGCTTAGGGACGGAGACTATGGCTACACCTTC; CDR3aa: CASSKALRDGDYGYTF
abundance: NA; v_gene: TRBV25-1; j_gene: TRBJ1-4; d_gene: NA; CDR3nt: TGTGCCAGCAGTGAGCCCCGGGGGGGAAGTGAAAAACTGTTTTTT; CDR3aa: CASSEPRGGSEKLFF
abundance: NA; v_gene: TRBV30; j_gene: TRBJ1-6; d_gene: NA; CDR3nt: TGTGCCTGGAGTAGGCAGAATAACCTCCACTTT; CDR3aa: CAWSRQNNLHF
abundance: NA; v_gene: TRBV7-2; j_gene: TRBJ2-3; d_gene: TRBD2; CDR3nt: TGTGCCAGCAGCTCTAGCGGGGGGGCGACAGATACGCAGTATTTT; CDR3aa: CASSSSGGATDTQYF
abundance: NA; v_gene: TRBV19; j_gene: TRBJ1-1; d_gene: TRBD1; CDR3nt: TGTGCCAGTAGCCGGGACAGGGGTGACAAGGCTCTCTTT; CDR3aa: CASSRDRGDKALF
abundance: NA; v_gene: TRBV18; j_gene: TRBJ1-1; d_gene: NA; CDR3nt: TGTGCCAGCTCACCCCCGGGACACCTGAACACTGAAGCTTTCTTT; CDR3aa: CASSPPGHLNTEAFF
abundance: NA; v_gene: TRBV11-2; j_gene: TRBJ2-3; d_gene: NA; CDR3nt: TGTGCCAGCAGCTTAGTTGGCAGGGGTAGCACAGATACGCAGTATTTT; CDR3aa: CASSLVGRGSTDTQYF
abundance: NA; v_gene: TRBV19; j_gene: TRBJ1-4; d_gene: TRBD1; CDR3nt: TGTGCCAGTGGGACAGATGCAACTAATGAAAAACTGTTTTTT; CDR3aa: CASGTDATNEKLFF
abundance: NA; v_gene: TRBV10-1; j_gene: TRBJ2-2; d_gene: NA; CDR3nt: TGCGCCAGCAGTCTAGTCACCGGGGAGCTGTTTTTT; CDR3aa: CASSLVTGELFF
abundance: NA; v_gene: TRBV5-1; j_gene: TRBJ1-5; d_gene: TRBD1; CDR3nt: TGCGCCAGCAGCCGGTCAGGACAGGACAATCAGCCCCAGCATTTT; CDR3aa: CASSRSGQDNQPQHF
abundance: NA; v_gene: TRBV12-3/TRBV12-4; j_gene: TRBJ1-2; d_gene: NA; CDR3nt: TGTGCCACCGACTTTGGGGGCGGCTACACCTTC; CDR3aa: CATDFGGGYTF
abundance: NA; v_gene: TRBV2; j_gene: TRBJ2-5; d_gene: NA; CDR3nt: TGTGCCAGCAGTGAAGGACGCTCTCAGCGGGAGACCCAGTACTTC; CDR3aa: CASSEGRSQRETQYF
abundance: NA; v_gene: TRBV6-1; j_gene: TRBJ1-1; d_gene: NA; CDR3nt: TGTGCCAGCAGTGAAAGTTCAGGGTTGAACACTGAAGCTTTCTTT; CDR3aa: CASSESSGLNTEAFF
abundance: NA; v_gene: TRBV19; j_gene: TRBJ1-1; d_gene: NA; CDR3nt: TGTGCCAGTAAGGGGGGCGGAACTGAAGCTTTCTTT; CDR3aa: CASKGGGTEAFF
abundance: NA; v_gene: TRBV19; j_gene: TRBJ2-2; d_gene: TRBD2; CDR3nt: TGTGCCAGTAGGATAGCGGGAGGCCCCGCTGGGGAGCTGTTTTTT; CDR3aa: CASRIAGGPAGELFF
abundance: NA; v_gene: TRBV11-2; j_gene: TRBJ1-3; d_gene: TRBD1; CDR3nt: TGTGCCAGCAGACAGGGGCGGCTGAGCTCTGGAAACACCATATATTTT; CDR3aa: CASRQGRLSSGNTIYF
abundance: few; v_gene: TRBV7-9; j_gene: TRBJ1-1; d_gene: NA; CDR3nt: TGTGCCAGCAGTTCTCGAACACAGCCAGGAGCTTTCTTT; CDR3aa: CASSSRTQPGAFF
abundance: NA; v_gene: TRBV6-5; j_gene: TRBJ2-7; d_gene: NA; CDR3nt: TGTGCCAGCAGTATGAGCGATCCATCCTACGAGCAGTACTTC; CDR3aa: CASSMSDPSYEQYF